Presented here are 3 T cell receptor beta chains from one specimen sequenced in a study of T cell repertoires in aging, cancer and after chemotherapy. TRB rearrangements spanning V, D and J were amplified using mixed TRB-A/B primers. Each CDR3 protein gets one entry after TCRdb re-called the multiplex PCR reads with MiXCR. The sample has around 15,000 distinct CDR3 sequences, over 45% seen once. The template was genomic DNA from peripheral blood, not RNA. Sequences were obtained from blood. All receptors derive from a human donor in good health.

This sequence joins TRBV5-4 and TRBJ2-3; possibly TRBD2 for D (5 bases). Germline CDR1 SGHNT, CDR2 YYREEE (reference sequence). V shed 1 base and J shed 0 bases, with 9 bases lying between them. This CDR3 spans 15 amino acids. Written as DNA, the CDR3 is TGTGCCAGCAGCTTGCGACTATCTAGCACAGATACGCAGTATTTT. Its protein product is CASSLRLSSTDTQYF.

The CDR3 sequence: CSAPGQFREQYF. The CDR3 coding sequence is TGCAGCGCGCCTGGACAGTTTCGCGAGCAGTACTTC. V and J are TRBV29-1 and TRBJ2-1; D is possibly TRBD1 (6 bases). The DNA end is more similar to TRBJ2-7, so the J call may be wrong. The germline V gene encodes CDR1 SQVTM and CDR2 ANQGSEA. The CDR3 runs to 12 residues.

This clonotype counts as medium-sized (0.01 to 0.1%). J is TRBJ2-7 and V is TRBV29-1; D is perhaps TRBD1 or TRBD2 (5 bases each). The V end lost 4 bases, the J end lost 6 bases, and 19 bases lay between the germline ends. CDR3 length: 14 residues. Germline values: CDR1 SQVTM, CDR2 ANQGSEA. CDR3 nucleotide sequence: TGCAGCGTTGTCGGGGCAGGCTATACCCCCGAGCAGTACTTC. Translated, it gives CSVVGAGYTPEQYF.